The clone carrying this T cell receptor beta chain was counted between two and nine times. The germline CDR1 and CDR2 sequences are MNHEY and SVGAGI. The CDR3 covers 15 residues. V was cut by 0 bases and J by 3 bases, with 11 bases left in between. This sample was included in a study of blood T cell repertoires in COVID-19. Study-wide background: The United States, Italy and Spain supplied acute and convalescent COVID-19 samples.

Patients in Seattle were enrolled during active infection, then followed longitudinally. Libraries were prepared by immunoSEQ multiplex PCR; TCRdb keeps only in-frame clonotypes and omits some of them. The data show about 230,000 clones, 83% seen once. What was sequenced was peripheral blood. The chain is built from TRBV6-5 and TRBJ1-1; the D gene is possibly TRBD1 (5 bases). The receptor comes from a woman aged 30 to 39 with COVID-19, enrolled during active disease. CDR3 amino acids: CASSYSRGGDTEAFF. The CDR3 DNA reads TGTGCCAGCAGTTACTCGAGGGGCGGGGACACTGAAGCTTTCTTT.